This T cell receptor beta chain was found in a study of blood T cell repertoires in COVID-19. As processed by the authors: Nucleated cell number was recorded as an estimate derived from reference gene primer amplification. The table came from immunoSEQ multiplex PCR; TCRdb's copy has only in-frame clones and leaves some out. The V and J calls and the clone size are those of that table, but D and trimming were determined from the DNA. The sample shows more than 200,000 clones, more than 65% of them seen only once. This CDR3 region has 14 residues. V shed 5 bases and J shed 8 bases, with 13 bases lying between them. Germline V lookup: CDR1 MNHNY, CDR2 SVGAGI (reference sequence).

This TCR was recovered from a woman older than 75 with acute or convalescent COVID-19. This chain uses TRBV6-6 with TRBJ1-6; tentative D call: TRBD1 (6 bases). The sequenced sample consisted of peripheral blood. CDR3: CASSPYHRDSPLHF. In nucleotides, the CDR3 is TGTGCCAGCAGTCCGTACCACAGGGATTCACCCCTCCACTTT.